The T cell receptor (beta chain) described here comes from a study of T cell repertoires in cytomegalovirus infection. In the study overall: HLA-C-restricted CMV epitopes, recently identified, and well-studied HLA-B-restricted ones were used by the study. Study observations and caveats: The ex vivo response showed dominance by HLA-C-restricted CMV-specific TCR beta clonotypes.

This clonotype was observed a handful of times. Its antigen is unknown. One entry per CDR3 protein, called by TCRdb with MiXCR from the reads. The sample holds hundreds of thousands of distinct CDR3 sequences, around 31% seen once. The sequence derives from a human donor in good health (CMV status not recorded). Some clones in this sample may be carry-over from other donors' samples. The sequences come from cultured PBMCs, collected from culture after CMV antigen stimulation.

The CDR3 DNA is TGCGCCAGCGCGAGCGGGGAGGTCACAGATACGCAGTATTTT. Translating it yields CASASGEVTDTQYF. The V call is TRBV5-1, the J call TRBJ2-3, with 7 bases matching TRBD2. The germline CDR1 and CDR2 sequences are SGHRS and YFSETQ. The V segment lost 7 bases and the J segment 2 bases; nucleotides outside the gene matches: 7. The CDR3 extends over 14 amino acids.